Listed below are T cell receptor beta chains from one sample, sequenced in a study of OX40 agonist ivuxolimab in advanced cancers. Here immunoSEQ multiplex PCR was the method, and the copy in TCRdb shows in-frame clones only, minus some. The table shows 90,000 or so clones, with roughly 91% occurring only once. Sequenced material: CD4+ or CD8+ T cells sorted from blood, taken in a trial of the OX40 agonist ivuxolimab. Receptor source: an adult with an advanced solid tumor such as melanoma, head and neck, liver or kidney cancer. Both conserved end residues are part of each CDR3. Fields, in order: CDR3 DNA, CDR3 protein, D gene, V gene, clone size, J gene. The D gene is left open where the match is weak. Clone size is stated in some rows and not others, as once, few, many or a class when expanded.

cdr3_nt: TGTGCCAGCAGTTTAAGGACGGGAGGCAAGAATGAGCAGTTCTTC; cdr3_aa: CASSLRTGGKNEQFF; d_call: TRBD2; v_call: TRBV28; clone_size: .; j_call: TRBJ2-1
cdr3_nt: TGTGCCAGCAGCGTATCCGACGGCCTGGGGAATGAGCAGTTCTTC; cdr3_aa: CASSVSDGLGNEQFF; d_call: .; v_call: TRBV9; clone_size: .; j_call: TRBJ2-1
cdr3_nt: TGTGCCAGCAGTCCGGGCCCCAAGGTTAATGAGCAGTTCTTC; cdr3_aa: CASSPGPKVNEQFF; d_call: .; v_call: TRBV28; clone_size: .; j_call: TRBJ2-1
cdr3_nt: TGCAGCGTCATAGACGCTTATCGGGGCACAGATACGCAGTATTTT; cdr3_aa: CSVIDAYRGTDTQYF; d_call: .; v_call: TRBV29-1; clone_size: .; j_call: TRBJ2-3
cdr3_nt: TGTGCCAGTAGTATTGGGAGAAACTATGGCTACACCTTC; cdr3_aa: CASSIGRNYGYTF; d_call: .; v_call: TRBV19; clone_size: .; j_call: TRBJ1-2
cdr3_nt: TGTGCCAGCAGCGTAGGGTCTAGCGGGAGTACCGGGGAGCTGTTTTTT; cdr3_aa: CASSVGSSGSTGELFF; d_call: TRBD2; v_call: TRBV9; clone_size: .; j_call: TRBJ2-2
cdr3_nt: TGTGCCAGCAGCTTAGGTGGGAAAGAGACCCAGTACTTC; cdr3_aa: CASSLGGKETQYF; d_call: .; v_call: TRBV11-1; clone_size: .; j_call: TRBJ2-5
cdr3_nt: TGTGCCTGGAGGGGGGGGGTCACAGATACGCAGTATTTT; cdr3_aa: CAWRGGVTDTQYF; d_call: TRBD2; v_call: TRBV30; clone_size: .; j_call: TRBJ2-3
cdr3_nt: TGTGCCGGGCAGGACGGGTATAATTCACCCCTCCACTTT; cdr3_aa: CAGQDGYNSPLHF; d_call: .; v_call: TRBV27; clone_size: .; j_call: TRBJ1-6
cdr3_nt: TGTGCCAGCAGTCCCCCCCACAGGGTCTATGAGCAGTACTTC; cdr3_aa: CASSPPHRVYEQYF; d_call: .; v_call: TRBV6-6; clone_size: .; j_call: TRBJ2-7
cdr3_nt: TGTGCCAGCAGGCTAGCGCTTAACCAAGAGACCCAGTACTTC; cdr3_aa: CASRLALNQETQYF; d_call: .; v_call: TRBV6-1; clone_size: .; j_call: TRBJ2-5
cdr3_nt: TGTGCCTCCAGGACGGACAATGAGCAGTTCTTC; cdr3_aa: CASRTDNEQFF; d_call: .; v_call: TRBV10-3; clone_size: .; j_call: TRBJ2-1
cdr3_nt: TGTGCCAGCATTGCTAGCGTGGGCGAGACCCAGTACTTC; cdr3_aa: CASIASVGETQYF; d_call: .; v_call: TRBV25-1; clone_size: once; j_call: TRBJ2-5
cdr3_nt: TGTGCCAGCAACCTGGGTGGGCCCTCCTTTTTCCCCTATGGCTACACCTTC; cdr3_aa: CASNLGGPSFFPYGYTF; d_call: .; v_call: TRBV13; clone_size: .; j_call: TRBJ1-2
cdr3_nt: TGCGCCAGCAGGCCTACTAGCACAGATACGCAGTATTTT; cdr3_aa: CASRPTSTDTQYF; d_call: .; v_call: TRBV5-1; clone_size: .; j_call: TRBJ2-3
cdr3_nt: TGCAGCGCCAGGGTAGCGGGAGTTAGTGATGAGCAGTTCTTC; cdr3_aa: CSARVAGVSDEQFF; d_call: TRBD2; v_call: TRBV29-1; clone_size: .; j_call: TRBJ2-1
cdr3_nt: TGTGCCAGCAGCGTAGGTACAGGCCTATATAGCAATCAGCCCCAGCATTTT; cdr3_aa: CASSVGTGLYSNQPQHF; d_call: .; v_call: TRBV9; clone_size: .; j_call: TRBJ1-5
cdr3_nt: TGTGCCAGCAGCGCAGGGCTTCGGGGACAGCCCCAGCATTTT; cdr3_aa: CASSAGLRGQPQHF; d_call: .; v_call: TRBV9; clone_size: .; j_call: TRBJ1-5
cdr3_nt: TGTGCCAGTAGTAGGTTCAACAGGGGCGCCTACGAGCAGTACTTC; cdr3_aa: CASSRFNRGAYEQYF; d_call: TRBD1; v_call: TRBV19; clone_size: .; j_call: TRBJ2-7
cdr3_nt: TGCGCCAGCAGCTTGGTTGCTGCTACAACCTACAATGAGCAGTTCTTC; cdr3_aa: CASSLVAATTYNEQFF; d_call: .; v_call: TRBV5-1; clone_size: .; j_call: TRBJ2-1
cdr3_nt: TGTGCCAGCAGAGGTCAGAACTATGGCTACACCTTC; cdr3_aa: CASRGQNYGYTF; d_call: .; v_call: TRBV2; clone_size: few; j_call: TRBJ1-2
cdr3_nt: TGTGCCAGCAGCCCCGGAACCACTAGCCACCAAGAGACCCAGTACTTC; cdr3_aa: CASSPGTTSHQETQYF; d_call: .; v_call: TRBV11-3; clone_size: .; j_call: TRBJ2-5
cdr3_nt: TGTGCCAGCAGTCCCCCTACAGGGACCAACTACGAGCAGTACTTC; cdr3_aa: CASSPPTGTNYEQYF; d_call: .; v_call: TRBV28; clone_size: .; j_call: TRBJ2-7
cdr3_nt: TGTGCCAGCAGGGCCGGGACACAGAATCCTACCGGGGAGCTGTTTTTT; cdr3_aa: CASRAGTQNPTGELFF; d_call: .; v_call: TRBV7-2; clone_size: once; j_call: TRBJ2-2
cdr3_nt: TGTGCCAGCTCATTTCAACGGAGCACAGATACGCAGTATTTT; cdr3_aa: CASSFQRSTDTQYF; d_call: .; v_call: TRBV18; clone_size: .; j_call: TRBJ2-3
cdr3_nt: TGCGCCAGCAGCCCTATCCGACTATCGGGAGGACCCACAGATACGCAGTATTTT; cdr3_aa: CASSPIRLSGGPTDTQYF; d_call: TRBD2; v_call: TRBV5-1; clone_size: .; j_call: TRBJ2-3
cdr3_nt: TGTGCCAGCTGCCGGCGTAGCGGCACTGTTTCCTACGAGCAGTACTTC; cdr3_aa: CASCRRSGTVSYEQYF; d_call: .; v_call: TRBV6-6; clone_size: once; j_call: TRBJ2-7
cdr3_nt: TGTGCCAGCAGCTCCTCTCCCGGGACTAGCGGGACCGATACGCAGTATTTT; cdr3_aa: CASSSSPGTSGTDTQYF; d_call: TRBD2; v_call: TRBV7-9; clone_size: .; j_call: TRBJ2-3
cdr3_nt: TGTGCCAGCAGCTTCCAGAGCTCCTACAATGAGCAGTTCTTC; cdr3_aa: CASSFQSSYNEQFF; d_call: .; v_call: TRBV7-2; clone_size: once; j_call: TRBJ2-1
cdr3_nt: TGTGCCAGTAGTATTGGCAGGGCCTACGAGCAGTACTTC; cdr3_aa: CASSIGRAYEQYF; d_call: .; v_call: TRBV19; clone_size: .; j_call: TRBJ2-7
cdr3_nt: TGCGCCAGCAGCTTGGAGGCGACAGGGGGCGCTTGGGCCGGGGAGACCCAGTACTTC; cdr3_aa: CASSLEATGGAWAGETQYF; d_call: TRBD1; v_call: TRBV5-1; clone_size: .; j_call: TRBJ2-5
cdr3_nt: TGTGCCTGGAGCAGGGTAGAAGAGCAGTACTTC; cdr3_aa: CAWSRVEEQYF; d_call: .; v_call: TRBV30; clone_size: .; j_call: TRBJ2-7
cdr3_nt: TGTGCCAGCACCCCTCCCAGTGCTAGCACAGATACGCAGTATTTT; cdr3_aa: CASTPPSASTDTQYF; d_call: .; v_call: TRBV6-4; clone_size: .; j_call: TRBJ2-3
cdr3_nt: TGTGCCAGTAGTATAACCGGGACCTCCTACGAGCAGTACTTC; cdr3_aa: CASSITGTSYEQYF; d_call: .; v_call: TRBV19; clone_size: .; j_call: TRBJ2-7
cdr3_nt: TGCGCCAGCATAGGGACAGCGAACACCGGGGAGCTGTTTTTT; cdr3_aa: CASIGTANTGELFF; d_call: TRBD1; v_call: TRBV5-1; clone_size: .; j_call: TRBJ2-2
cdr3_nt: TGTGCCAGCAGGAATCCGAATATACAAGGTGGCTACACCTTC; cdr3_aa: CASRNPNIQGGYTF; d_call: .; v_call: TRBV6-4; clone_size: .; j_call: TRBJ1-2
cdr3_nt: TGTGCCAGCAGGGACGGGACAGCGCAGTACTTC; cdr3_aa: CASRDGTAQYF; d_call: TRBD1; v_call: TRBV2; clone_size: .; j_call: TRBJ2-7
cdr3_nt: TGCGCCAGCAGCTTGACAGCCTACGAGCAGTACTTC; cdr3_aa: CASSLTAYEQYF; d_call: .; v_call: TRBV5-1; clone_size: once; j_call: TRBJ2-7
cdr3_nt: TGTGCCAGCAGTGAAGGGGGGGCGCGTAGCTATGGCTACACCTTC; cdr3_aa: CASSEGGARSYGYTF; d_call: .; v_call: TRBV6-1; clone_size: .; j_call: TRBJ1-2
cdr3_nt: TGTGCCAGCAGTTTAGGAGGGGCCGGGGCTAACTATGGCTACACCTTC; cdr3_aa: CASSLGGAGANYGYTF; d_call: .; v_call: TRBV28; clone_size: .; j_call: TRBJ1-2